The rows below give T cell receptor beta chains drawn from one sample of a study of CD8+CD57+ T cells in acquired aplastic anemia. Via MiXCR, TCRdb re-called the reads, giving one row per CDR3 protein. The data show about 180,000 distinct CDR3 sequences, just over 45% seen once. The sequenced sample consisted of sorted CD4+, CD8+, or CD8+CD57+ T cells (not recorded which) from PBMCs. These receptors all come from a human donor in good health. Each CDR3 is given with its conserved first and last residue. The D gene is left open where the match is weak. Some rows mark clone size as missing; the rest say once, few, many or name a class of expanded clone.

DNA	CDR3	V	J	size	D
TGTGCCAGCAGCCGGTGGCCGACCTATAATTCACCCCTCCACTTT	CASSRWPTYNSPLHF	TRBV2	TRBJ1-6	.	.
TGTGCCAGCAGCCCCCGAACAGGGCTGAACACTGAAGCTTTCTTT	CASSPRTGLNTEAFF	TRBV3-1	TRBJ1-1	few	.
TGTGCCATCAGACCTAGCCCCTGGTGGAACGAGCAGTACTTC	CAIRPSPWWNEQYF	TRBV10-3	TRBJ2-7	.	.
TGTGCCACGCGATTTCCCTCTTATGGTGAAAAACTGTTTTTT	CATRFPSYGEKLFF	TRBV6-1	TRBJ1-4	.	.
TGTGCCAGTAGTTTGGGTCCGGGGAACAGTAACTATGGCTACACCTTC	CASSLGPGNSNYGYTF	TRBV19	TRBJ1-2	.	.
TGTGCCAGCAGGCGTACCGGGACTAGCCTCGAGCAGTACTTC	CASRRTGTSLEQYF	TRBV28	TRBJ2-7	many	TRBD2
TGTGCCAGCAGCTCGCTAGCGGGGGGGCCTCAGACCCAGTACTTC	CASSSLAGGPQTQYF	TRBV7-2	TRBJ2-5	.	TRBD2
TGCAGTGCACGGGACTACAAATCAAATGAGCAGTTCTTC	CSARDYKSNEQFF	TRBV20-1	TRBJ2-1	many	TRBD2
TGTGCCAGCGGGACAGCGCGCACCGGGGAGCTGTTTTTT	CASGTARTGELFF	TRBV9	TRBJ2-2	many	TRBD1
TGTGCCAGCAGGGATAGGAGACGGCTTAGCACAGATACGCAGTATTTT	CASRDRRRLSTDTQYF	TRBV27	TRBJ2-3	few	.
TGCAGTGCGCCGGGACCCTATGGCTACACCTTC	CSAPGPYGYTF	TRBV20-1	TRBJ1-2	many	.
TGCAGTGCTAGGATCGGTGGCTCCTACGAGCAGTACTTC	CSARIGGSYEQYF	TRBV20-1	TRBJ2-7	many	.
TGTGCCAGCAGCCAGGGGGCCGGGCCCCAGCATTTT	CASSQGAGPQHF	TRBV3-1	TRBJ1-5	.	.
TGTGCCTGGAGCCTTAGACCGACCGGCTACACCTTC	CAWSLRPTGYTF	TRBV30	TRBJ1-2	many	.
TGCAGTGCCGCCGGGACTAGCGGGAGGGCCTCCTACGAGCAGTACTTC	CSAAGTSGRASYEQYF	TRBV20-1	TRBJ2-7	many	TRBD2
TGCAGTGCGACGGGACTAGCGGGACTCCAAGAGACCCAGTACTTC	CSATGLAGLQETQYF	TRBV20-1	TRBJ2-5	.	TRBD2
TGTGCCAGCAGTTCAGGACAGGGAGATTCACCCCTCCACTTT	CASSSGQGDSPLHF	TRBV7-8	TRBJ1-6	few	TRBD1
TGCGCCAGCAGCGTGGACAGTCCTAACTATGGCTACACCTTC	CASSVDSPNYGYTF	TRBV5-1	TRBJ1-2	few	.
TGTGCCAGCAGTGGTCAAGGGGCCGACTATGGCTACACCTTC	CASSGQGADYGYTF	TRBV12-3/TRBV12-4	TRBJ1-2	.	.
TGCAGCGTAGGGACTAGCGGACCCTACGAGCAGTACTTC	CSVGTSGPYEQYF	TRBV29-1	TRBJ2-7	few	TRBD2
TGCAGCGTTGTTCTTCCGGGACAGTACAATCAGCCCCAGCATTTT	CSVVLPGQYNQPQHF	TRBV29-1	TRBJ1-5	.	TRBD1
TGCAGTGCCCAAGACACACCGGGCACTGAAGCCTTCTTT	CSAQDTPGTEAFF	TRBV20-1	TRBJ1-1	.	.
TGTGCCAGCAGCTTAGCAGAGGGGGCCCACAATGAGCAGTTCTTC	CASSLAEGAHNEQFF	TRBV7-9	TRBJ2-1	many	TRBD1
TGCGCCAGCAGTGAGTCTGCAGGGATCTACACTGAAGCTTTCTTT	CASSESAGIYTEAFF	TRBV10-1	TRBJ1-1	.	.
TGTGCCACCAGCGACGACACCATATATTTT	CATSDDTIYF	TRBV15	TRBJ1-3	few	.
TGCGCCAGCAGCCAAGATCCTTCCCCGGGATTGATAAATGAGCAGTTCTTC	CASSQDPSPGLINEQFF	TRBV4-3	TRBJ2-1	.	.
TGTGCGTACCAAGGGGATACGCAGTATTTT	CAYQGDTQYF	TRBV7-2	TRBJ2-3	.	.